This passage covers 28 T cell receptor beta chains from one sample sequenced in a study of Ad26.COV2.S vaccination and SARS-CoV-2 variants. The repertoire was sequenced with immunoSEQ multiplex PCR; TCRdb's copy has only in-frame clones and lacks some. This table has roughly 460,000 clones, 70% to 90% appearing once. Described treatment: about 20 received Ad26.COV2.S at low or high dose, single or two shots; a few received placebo; per-sample allocation not given. All samples were drawn on day 63, counting from the first vaccine or placebo injection. Source: peripheral blood, taken in a trial of Ad26.COV2.S vaccine versus placebo. The receptors were gathered from a person aged 18-65 years who received the Ad26.COV2.S COVID-19 vaccine or a placebo.

Only one count was recorded for this clone. The V gene is TRBV6-5, the J gene TRBJ2-7; a possible D gene is TRBD2 (6 bases). The CDR3 loop spans 15 amino acids. V was pared by 2 bases and J by 3 bases, with 14 bases between. Per germline, CDR1 MNHEY and CDR2 SVGAGI. The CDR3 is CASSYRGEGGYEQYF. In nucleotides, the CDR3 is TGTGCCAGCAGTTACCGTGGAGAGGGAGGCTACGAGCAGTACTTC.

The chain couples TRBV7-2 to TRBJ2-6, with 11 bases lining up with TRBD1. Germline lookup yields CDR1 SGHTA and CDR2 FQGNSA. J lost 4 bases, V lost 1 base, and 6 bases had no gene match. The CDR3 loop spans 18 amino acids. CDR3 nucleotide sequence: TGTGCCAGCAGCTTAGTCGGACAGGGGGCGGCCGGGGCCAACGTCCTGACTTTC. This gives the protein CASSLVGQGAAGANVLTF.

The chain uses TRBV27 and TRBJ2-7; 9 nucleotides align to TRBD1. CDR1 and CDR2 (germline): MNHEY, SMNVEV (reference sequence). The CDR3 consists of 17 residues. Germline trimming cut 3 bases from V and 1 base from J; bases unmatched to any gene: 10. CDR3: CASSLIPDRGGSYEQYF. CDR3 DNA sequence: TGTGCCAGCAGTTTGATCCCGGACAGGGGAGGATCCTACGAGCAGTACTTC.

This chain joins TRBV21-1 and TRBJ2-1; TRBD2 is the table's D call and was not checked against the DNA. TRBV21-1 is tagged as a pseudogene. This CDR3 contains 18 residues. In nucleotides, the CDR3 is TGTGCCAGCAGCAAAAGGGAATACGCGGGGGCTGGGAGCAATGAGCAGTTCTTC. It translates to CASSKREYAGAGSNEQFF.

The sample holds a few counts of this clone. The gene calls are TRBV2 and TRBJ2-7; no firm D call. The CDR3 extends over 12 amino acids. CDR1 is SNHLY, CDR2 FYNNEI, per germline. The ends were cut back, 8 bases at V and 0 bases at J, with 8 bases in the middle. CDR3 sequence reads: CASVPDSYEQYF. For the CDR3, the DNA is TGTGCCAGCGTCCCGGACTCCTACGAGCAGTACTTC.

The chain links TRBV7-9 to TRBJ2-7; TRBD1 matches 9 bases. Germline values: CDR1 SEHNR, CDR2 FQNEAQ (reference sequence). The CDR3 is 12 residues long. With 4 bases clipped from V and 11 bases from J, the junction kept 6 bases outside the gene matches. Written as DNA, the CDR3 is TGTGCCAGCAGCTCCGGGACAGGGTTAGAGTACTTC. Its translation is CASSSGTGLEYF.

This sequence joins TRBV28 and TRBJ2-3; D is perhaps TRBD2 (6 bases). In germline, CDR1 is MDHEN, CDR2 SYDVKM. V lost 6 bases to trimming and J lost 2 bases, with 15 bases between them. This CDR3 is built from 15 residues. CDR3: CASRISGTVTDTQYF. Here the CDR3 DNA reads TGTGCCAGCAGAATTAGCGGAACCGTCACAGATACGCAGTATTTT.

The rearrangement uses TRBV19 and TRBJ2-2; unclear D gene. V lost 5 bases and J lost 5, with 6 bases in between. Germline lookup yields CDR1 LNHDA and CDR2 SQIVND (reference sequence). CDR3 length equals 12 residues. As DNA, the CDR3 is TGTGCCAGTAGTCCTCGGACCGGGGAGCTGTTTTTT. It specifies CASSPRTGELFF.

This rearrangement joins TRBV19 to TRBJ2-7; D is undetermined. The CDR3 is made up of 13 amino acids. V lost 4 bases, J lost 2 bases, and 9 bases lay in between. Looked up from germline, CDR1 is LNHDA and CDR2 is SQIVND (reference sequence). For the CDR3, the DNA is TGTGCCAGTAGTACGGGTATGGCCTACGAGCAGTACTTC. It is translated as CASSTGMAYEQYF. The full variable domain, its missing parts supplied by reference TRBV19 and TRBJ2-7, is DGGITQSPKYLFRKEGQNVTLSCEQNLNHDAMYWYRQDPGQGLRLIYYSQIVNDFQKGDIAEGYSVSREKKESFPLTVTSAQKNPTAFYLCASSTGMAYEQYFGPGTRLTVT.

This clone was seen a single time. The chain has TRBV2 and TRBJ2-7; D uncertain. Germline values: CDR1 SNHLY, CDR2 FYNNEI. The CDR3 contains 12 residues. V gave up 4 bases and J gave up 3 bases, with 7 bases separating them. CDR3 sequence: CASSARGYEQYF. The CDR3 DNA is TGTGCCAGCAGTGCTAGAGGCTACGAGCAGTACTTC. The whole variable domain, remainder taken from reference TRBV2 and TRBJ2-7, is EPEVTQTPSHQVTQMGQEVILRCVPISNHLYFYWYRQILGQKVEFLVSFYNNEISEKSEIFDDQFSVERPDGSNFTLKIRSTKLEDSAMYFCASSARGYEQYFGPGTRLTVT.

The rearrangement uses TRBV9 and TRBJ2-7, with D perhaps matching TRBD1 (6 bases). Trimming stripped 3 bases from V and 0 bases from J, with 16 bases between. The CDR3 spans 16 residues. CDR1 and CDR2 from the germline V gene are SGDLS and YYNGEE. CDR3: CASSAPAGQISYEQYF. Here the CDR3 DNA reads TGTGCCAGCAGCGCTCCCGCCGGACAGATCTCCTACGAGCAGTACTTC.

The chain couples TRBV18 to TRBJ2-3; 8 positions match TRBD2. CDR1 KGHSH and CDR2 LQKENI come from the germline V gene. The CDR3 is made up of 15 amino acids. The V and J ends lost 4 bases and 6 bases, in that order; junction bases with no gene match: 9. CDR3: CASSLPGLAPDTQYF. DNA for the CDR3: TGTGCCAGCTCACTACCCGGACTAGCTCCCGATACGCAGTATTTT. The complete variable domain, with remaining parts taken from reference TRBV18 and TRBJ2-3, reads NAGVMQNPRHLVRRRGQEARLRCSPMKGHSHVYWYRQLPEEGLKFMVYLQKENIIDESGMPKERFSAEFPKEGPSILRIQQVVRGDSAAYFCASSLPGLAPDTQYFGPGTRLTVL.

The chain joins TRBV6-5 to TRBJ2-3, with unresolved D. This CDR3 is 14 amino acids long. The V gene's germline CDR1 is MNHEY and CDR2 SVGAGI. V lost 0 bases and J 5 bases, leaving 9 bases between the germline ends. The CDR3, as DNA: TGTGCCAGCAGTTACTCGACGGGTAAAGATACGCAGTATTTT. This translates into CASSYSTGKDTQYF.

The chain joins TRBV19 to TRBJ1-2; TRBD1 matches 7 bases. The CDR3 consists of 13 residues. From germline, CDR1 is LNHDA and CDR2 SQIVND (reference sequence). The junction had 13 bases not matched to a gene; V was cut back by 11 bases and J by 7 bases. The DNA of the CDR3 is TGTGCCGCCTATCAACAGGGGAAATCTGGCTACACCTTC. The encoded protein is CAAYQQGKSGYTF. Together with reference TRBV19 and TRBJ1-2, the CDR3 gives the full variable domain: DGGITQSPKYLFRKEGQNVTLSCEQNLNHDAMYWYRQDPGQGLRLIYYSQIVNDFQKGDIAEGYSVSREKKESFPLTVTSAQKNPTAFYLCAAYQQGKSGYTFGSGTRLTVV.

This chain uses TRBV10-3 with TRBJ1-6; D gene ambiguous. Germline V CDR1 and CDR2: ENHRY, SYGVKD. This CDR3 region has 14 residues. Deletions cut 7 bases from V and 7 bases from J, with 14 bases between. The CDR3 reads CAIKAGVENSPLHF. CDR3 DNA: TGTGCCATCAAGGCGGGTGTGGAGAATTCACCCCTCCACTTT.

The gene calls are TRBV7-9 and TRBJ2-2; D is possibly TRBD2 (6 bases). This CDR3 is 15 amino acids long. Trimming took off 5 bases at V and 6 bases at J, with 16 bases between the two ends. Per the germline V gene, CDR1 is SEHNR and CDR2 is FQNEAQ (reference sequence). This CDR3 reads CASSRNGGVPGELFF. CDR3 bases: TGTGCCAGCAGCAGGAACGGGGGTGTACCCGGGGAGCTGTTTTTT.

This sequence joins TRBV2 and TRBJ2-5; D gene uncertain. CDR3 length: 11 residues. Germline CDR1 SNHLY, CDR2 FYNNEI. The V and J ends lost 8 bases and 0 bases respectively, with 4 bases between them. CDR3 loop: CASDYQETQYF. The CDR3 DNA is TGTGCCAGCGATTACCAAGAGACCCAGTACTTC.

The CDR3, as DNA: TGTGCCAGCAGTTCGACAGGGGGCCTGTATGGCTACACCTTC. Amino acid sequence: CASSSTGGLYGYTF. This chain links TRBV27 with TRBJ1-2; TRBD1 matches at 10 bases. Germline V lookup: CDR1 MNHEY, CDR2 SMNVEV (reference sequence). This CDR3 spans 14 amino acids. The junction had 4 bases not matched to a gene; V was cut back by 4 bases and J by 5 bases.

This sequence joins TRBV29-1 and TRBJ2-2, with 7 nucleotides matching TRBD1. The V segment lost 7 bases and the J segment 7 bases; nucleotides outside the gene matches: 12. The CDR3 totals 14 residues. Per germline, CDR1 SQVTM and CDR2 ANQGSEA. The CDR3 loop reads CSGRDSHFGGELFF. Written as DNA, the CDR3 is TGCAGCGGACGGGACAGCCATTTCGGCGGGGAGCTGTTTTTT.

The V gene is TRBV28, the J gene TRBJ1-2, with 8 bases matching TRBD1. The junction had 7 bases not matched to a gene; V was cut back by 6 bases and J by 7 bases. Germline lookup yields CDR1 MDHEN and CDR2 SYDVKM. The CDR3 consists of 13 residues. The CDR3 region is CASSTDRVLGYTF. The CDR3 bases are TGTGCCAGCAGCACGGACAGGGTTCTTGGCTACACCTTC.

CDR3 loop: CASSLGPLQREKLFF. For the CDR3, the DNA is TGTGCCAGCAGCTTAGGGCCGCTGCAAAGGGAAAAACTGTTTTTT. This rearrangement joins TRBV7-2 to TRBJ1-4; D gene unclear. The CDR3 consists of 15 residues. Per germline, CDR1 SGHTA and CDR2 FQGNSA. The V end lost 1 base, the J end lost 8 bases, and 14 bases lay between the germline ends.

On this clone itself: Sequence at one end of the junction differs from germline and may be a read error. Other DNA sequences of this sample code for an identical CDR3. The genes are TRBV10-3 and TRBJ2-2, with unresolved D. The germline gives CDR1 ENHRY, CDR2 SYGVKD. The CDR3 contains 15 residues. The CDR3 is CAISESTGFSGELFF. The CDR3 bases are TGTGCCATCAGCGAGTCGACCGGGTTTAGCGGGGAGCTGTTTTTT.

V and J are TRBV30 and TRBJ2-4; D is uncertain. V lost 4 bases and J lost 3, with 13 bases in between. The CDR3 length is 14 residues. CDR1 and CDR2 from the germline V gene are GTSNPN and SVGIG (reference sequence). The CDR3 DNA sequence: TGTGCCTGGACACAAGGGCAGCTCAAAAACATTCAGTACTTC. Protein: CAWTQGQLKNIQYF.

The rearrangement uses TRBV24-1 and TRBJ1-5; D gene ambiguous. CDR3 size: 14 residues. CDR1 KGHDR and CDR2 SFDVKD come from the germline V gene. The V and J ends lost 6 bases and 4 bases respectively, with 12 bases between them. The CDR3 bases are TGTGCCACCAGTCTCCCCGGGCCAAATCAGCCCCAGCATTTT. It specifies CATSLPGPNQPQHF.

This clone showed up just once. This chain uses TRBV7-6 with TRBJ2-7; tentative D call: TRBD1 (6 bases). CDR1 and CDR2 from the germline V gene are SGHVS and FNYEAQ. Deletions cut 4 bases from V and 2 bases from J, with 15 bases between. The CDR3 loop spans 15 amino acids. DNA for the CDR3: TGTGCCAGCAGCTATGGGGGCAGTAATCCCTACGAGCAGTACTTC. Translated: CASSYGGSNPYEQYF.

J is TRBJ2-7 and V is TRBV10-3, with unresolved D. Trimming removed 3 bases from V and 2 bases from J, with 14 bases in between. Per the germline V gene, CDR1 is ENHRY and CDR2 is SYGVKD. CDR3 length: 15 residues. The chain's CDR3 is CAISEEQSRAYEQYF. The CDR3, as DNA: TGTGCCATCAGTGAAGAACAGTCGAGAGCCTACGAGCAGTACTTC.

This sequence joins TRBV10-2 and TRBJ2-7; D uncertain. The CDR3 spans 14 residues. The V end was cut by 8 bases, the J end by 0 bases, with 14 bases between. CDR1 is WSHSY and CDR2 is SAAADI in the germline V gene. For the CDR3, the DNA is TGCGCCAGCGGACGCACTCCCCTCTCCTACGAGCAGTACTTC. Amino acid sequence: CASGRTPLSYEQYF.

The V call is TRBV28, the J call TRBJ2-7; 7 bases agree with TRBD2. V trimming: 3 bases; J trimming: 0 bases; junction bases outside the gene matches: 5. The CDR3 loop spans 15 amino acids. The germline gives CDR1 MDHEN, CDR2 SYDVKM. CDR3 loop: CASSLGPSGSYEQYF. CDR3 DNA sequence: TGTGCCAGCAGTTTGGGGCCTAGCGGCTCCTACGAGCAGTACTTC.